These 21 T cell receptor beta chains originate from one sample sequenced in a study of molecular identifiers for immune sequencing clone quantification. TCRdb ran MiXCR on the PCR reads and lists one entry per CDR3 protein. The sample carries some 680,000 distinct CDR3 sequences, over 25% recorded once. The sequencing sample was made of naive CD8+ T cells from blood, with Jurkat cell RNA spiked in. Sample subset: FACS-sorted CD8+CD4-CCR7+CD45RA+ naive T cells. These receptor sequences come from a human donor in good health. Some libraries in this study had Jurkat cell RNA spiked in.

Points on this clonotype: One junction end disagrees with the germline gene, perhaps due to a read error. The V gene is TRBV7-6, the J gene TRBJ2-3, with D tentatively TRBD1 or TRBD2 (6 bases each). The CDR3 runs to 13 residues. Germline CDR1 is SGHVS and CDR2 is FNYEAQ. This chain's CDR3 is CASGLGGPDTQYF. CDR3 nucleotide sequence: TGTGCCAGCGGCTTAGGGGGGCCAGATACGCAGTATTTT.

This clonotype was counted a few times. The rearrangement uses TRBV5-6 and TRBJ1-5, with 10 bases fitting TRBD1. J gave up 5 bases and V 5 bases, and 7 bases lay outside the gene matches. CDR3 size: 15 residues. Germline assignment: CDR1 SGHDT and CDR2 YYEEEE. The CDR3 DNA follows: TGTGCCAGCAGGGCCGGGACAGGGGTGGATCAGCCCCAGCATTTT. This translates into CASRAGTGVDQPQHF.

The chain combines TRBV6-5 with TRBJ1-5, with TRBD1 as a possible D gene (6 bases). Trimming took 9 bases from V and 0 from J, leaving 9 bases between them. CDR1 and CDR2 (germline): MNHEY, SVGAGI. The CDR3 runs to 13 residues. The CDR3 sequence: CASGQFSNQPQHF. CDR3 nucleotides: TGTGCCAGTGGACAGTTTAGCAATCAGCCCCAGCATTTT.

This clonotype was detected only once. A clone one base away is much larger, so this may be a read error. The chain combines TRBV29-1 with TRBJ2-5, with D possibly TRBD1 on 5 matching bases. Per germline, CDR1 SQVTM and CDR2 ANQGSEA. The CDR3 consists of 11 residues. The CDR3 sequence: CRVVFPQGQYF. The CDR3 nucleotides read TGCCGCGTTGTATTCCCGCAGGGCCAGTACTTC. The full variable domain, its missing parts supplied by reference TRBV29-1 and TRBJ2-5, is SAVISQKPSRDICQRGTSLTIQCQVDSQVTMMFWYRQQPGQSLTLIATANQGSEATYESGFVIDKFPISRPNLTFSTLTVSNMSPEDSSIYLCRVVFPQGQYFGPGTRLLVL.

CDR3 amino acids: CASSLSSGRGYEQYF. CDR3 DNA: TGCGCCAGCAGCTTGTCTAGCGGCAGAGGCTACGAGCAGTACTTC. The chain joins TRBV5-1 to TRBJ2-7; the match to TRBD2 covers 7 bases. The CDR3 covers 15 residues. From germline, CDR1 is SGHRS and CDR2 YFSETQ. Unmatched junction bases numbered 7, after V lost 1 base and J lost 3 bases.

The chain employs TRBV27 and TRBJ2-3; D unclear. Trimming took off 4 bases at V and 6 bases at J, with 11 bases between the two ends. The CDR3 sequence is 13 residues long. Germline V CDR1 and CDR2: MNHEY, SMNVEV (reference sequence). CDR3 amino acids: CASSSFPGDTQYF. Written as DNA, the CDR3 is TGTGCCAGCAGTTCGTTTCCCGGGGATACGCAGTATTTT.

This chain connects TRBV13 to TRBJ2-7; D uncertain. Deletions cut 1 base from V and 6 bases from J, with 10 bases between. The CDR3 sequence is 13 residues long. The germline V gene encodes CDR1 PRHDT and CDR2 FYEKMQ (reference sequence). The CDR3 region is CASSLVSEVEQYF. The CDR3 nucleotides read TGTGCCAGCAGCTTAGTAAGCGAGGTCGAGCAGTACTTC.

This clonotype has at least ten counts. The chain carries TRBV5-1 and TRBJ2-3, with TRBD1 matching 8 bases. Per the germline V gene, CDR1 is SGHRS and CDR2 is YFSETQ. The CDR3 has 17 residues. V was pared by 0 bases and J by 3 bases, with 9 bases of the junction left unmatched. CDR3 sequence (DNA): TGCGCCAGCAGCTTGGCCGCGGCGACAGGGGAAACAGATACGCAGTATTTT. Amino acid sequence: CASSLAAATGETDTQYF. The whole variable domain, remainder taken from reference TRBV5-1 and TRBJ2-3, is KAGVTQTPRYLIKTRGQQVTLSCSPISGHRSVSWYQQTPGQGLQFLFEYFSETQRNKGNFPGRFSGRQFSNSRSEMNVSTLELGDSALYLCASSLAAATGETDTQYFGPGTRLTVL.

This clonotype was recorded many times. The chain carries TRBV4-3 and TRBJ2-7, with D perhaps matching TRBD1 or TRBD2 (5 bases each). This CDR3 is built from 14 residues. V gave up 1 base and J gave up 4 bases, with 11 bases separating them. The V gene's germline CDR1 is LGHNA and CDR2 YSLEER. The CDR3 sequence: CASSQGGDGYEQYF. The CDR3 DNA is TGCGCCAGCAGCCAAGGTGGGGACGGGTACGAGCAGTACTTC.

As to this clonotype: One junction end does not reproduce the germline sequence, and a read error may be involved. The genes are TRBV6-1 and TRBJ1-1; maybe TRBD1 (6 bases). Germline CDR1 is MNHNS and CDR2 is SASEGT. This CDR3 has 16 amino acids. This CDR3 reads CASSVREDSMNAEAFF. The CDR3 region has the DNA TGTGCCAGCAGCGTGCGGGAGGACAGCATGAACGCTGAAGCTTTCTTT.

There are many counts of this clonotype. The chain employs TRBV27 and TRBJ1-1; the D gene is possibly TRBD1 (5 bases). The V end was cut by 8 bases, the J end by 5 bases, with 18 bases between. The CDR3 is made up of 14 amino acids. Germline assignment: CDR1 MNHEY and CDR2 SMNVEV (reference sequence). The CDR3 spells CASQPGSGLTEAFF. The CDR3 bases are TGTGCCAGCCAACCCGGGTCAGGGTTAACTGAAGCTTTCTTT.

This clonotype was observed a handful of times. The V gene is TRBV13, the J gene TRBJ1-2; D perhaps matches TRBD1 (6 bases). Germline V CDR1 and CDR2: PRHDT, FYEKMQ (reference sequence). CDR3 length equals 16 residues. The ends were cut back, 5 bases at V and 8 bases at J, with 24 bases in the middle. The CDR3 protein is CASSPLINRGAEGYTF. CDR3 in DNA: TGTGCCAGCAGCCCCCTCATAAATCGGGGGGCGGAGGGCTACACCTTC.

V is TRBV5-5 and J is TRBJ1-1; 10 nucleotides match TRBD1. The V gene end was trimmed by 2 bases and the J gene end by 6 bases; junction bases not matched to a gene: 4. Germline CDR1 and CDR2: SGHKS and YYEKEE (reference sequence). The CDR3 spans 14 residues. DNA of the CDR3: TGTGCCAGCAGCTTCTGGGACAGGGGCGCTGAAGCTTTCTTT. As protein: CASSFWDRGAEAFF.

In its sample, this clonotype was seen once. A single base separates this from a much larger clone, so it may be a read error. The rearrangement joins TRBV6-5 to TRBJ1-5; D perhaps matches TRBD1 (5 bases). Germline CDR1 MNHEY, CDR2 SVGAGI. This CDR3 spans 14 amino acids. CDR3 in amino acids: CASSRTGQSEPQQF. The CDR3, as DNA: TGTGCCAGCAGTAGGACGGGGCAATCAGAACCCCAGCAATTT.

This clonotype has a count of ten or more. This chain uses TRBV18 with TRBJ2-3; 7 nucleotides line up with TRBD1. The V gene's germline CDR1 is KGHSH and CDR2 LQKENI. The CDR3 is made up of 15 amino acids. Unmatched junction bases numbered 3, after V lost 1 base and J lost 2 bases. This CDR3 is CASSPQGASTDTQYF. The CDR3 DNA is TGTGCCAGCTCACCACAGGGGGCCTCCACAGATACGCAGTATTTT.

This clonotype appeared a few times. The chain uses TRBV6-5 and TRBJ2-5; TRBD2 agrees at 8 bases. With 6 bases clipped from V and 1 base from J, the junction kept 13 bases outside the gene matches. This CDR3 is built from 17 residues. Per the germline V gene, CDR1 is MNHEY and CDR2 is SVGAGI. The CDR3 DNA sequence: TGTGCCAGCAGCTCCTCCTTGGCGGGGGGCGTCCAAGAGACCCAGTACTTC. This encodes CASSSSLAGGVQETQYF.

This clonotype was observed a handful of times. The chain uses TRBV6-4 and TRBJ2-1, with D maybe TRBD1 (5 bases). Per the germline V gene, CDR1 is MRHNA and CDR2 is SNTAGT. V was pared by 4 bases and J by 0 bases, with 13 bases between. The CDR3 runs to 16 residues. The CDR3 DNA is TGTGCCAGCAGTGCAGACAGTCTGAGCTCCTACAATGAGCAGTTCTTC. Encoded protein: CASSADSLSSYNEQFF.

A note on this clonotype: A much bigger clone sits one base away, suggesting this may be a read error. The rearrangement links TRBV29-1 to TRBJ2-3, with TRBD2 identical over 10 bases. Per the germline V gene, CDR1 is SQVTM and CDR2 is ANQGSEA. The CDR3 extends over 12 amino acids. V lost 6 bases to trimming and J lost 10 bases; unmatched junction nucleotides: 7. The CDR3 DNA is TGCAGCGTACTAGCGGGAAAGGGTGCGCAGTATTTT. Amino acid sequence: CSVLAGKGAQYF.

This clonotype was seen a few times. The CDR3 coding sequence is TGTGCCAGCAGTTTGGTCTTCTCCCCTTCGGCCAGCAATCAGCCCCAGCATTTT. Protein: CASSLVFSPSASNQPQHF. V gene TRBV27 combines with J gene TRBJ1-5; D not certain. V lost 3 bases and J lost 1, with 19 bases in between. CDR1 is MNHEY, CDR2 SMNVEV, per germline (reference sequence). The length of the CDR3 is 18 residues.

This clonotype showed up many times. The chain uses TRBV5-4 and TRBJ2-3; unclear D gene. V was trimmed by 0 bases and J by 0 bases, leaving 5 bases between them. CDR1 SGHNT and CDR2 YYREEE come from the germline V gene (reference sequence). The CDR3 consists of 14 residues. The CDR3 sequence is CASSLAASTDTQYF. The DNA of the CDR3 is TGTGCCAGCAGCTTGGCGGCTAGCACAGATACGCAGTATTTT.

The table lists this clonotype with a few counts. The V and J genes are TRBV27 and TRBJ2-1, with 9 bases fitting TRBD2. The CDR3 runs 15 residues. With 3 bases clipped from V and 6 bases from J, the junction kept 6 bases outside the gene matches. Germline assignment: CDR1 MNHEY and CDR2 SMNVEV (reference sequence). The CDR3 DNA is TGTGCCAGCAGTTTTCGCCTAGCGGGGCCCAATGAGCAGTTCTTC. It yields the protein CASSFRLAGPNEQFF.